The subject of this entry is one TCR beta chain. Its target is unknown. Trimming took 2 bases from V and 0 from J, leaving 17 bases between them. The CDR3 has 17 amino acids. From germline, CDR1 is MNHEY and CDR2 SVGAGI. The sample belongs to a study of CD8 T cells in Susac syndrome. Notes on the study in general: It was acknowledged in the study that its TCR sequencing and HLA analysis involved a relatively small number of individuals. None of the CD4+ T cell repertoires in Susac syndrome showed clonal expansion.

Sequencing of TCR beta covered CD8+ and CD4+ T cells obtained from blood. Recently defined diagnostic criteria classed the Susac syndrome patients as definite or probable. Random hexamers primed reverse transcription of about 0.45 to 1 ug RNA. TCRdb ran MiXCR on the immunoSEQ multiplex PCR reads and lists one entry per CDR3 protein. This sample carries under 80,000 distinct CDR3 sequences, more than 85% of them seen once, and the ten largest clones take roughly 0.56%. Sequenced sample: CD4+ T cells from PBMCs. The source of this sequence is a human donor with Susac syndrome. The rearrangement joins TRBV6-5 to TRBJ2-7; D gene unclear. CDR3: CASSYRSPSQSSYEQYF. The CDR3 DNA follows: TGTGCCAGCAGTTACCGAAGCCCTAGTCAAAGCTCCTACGAGCAGTACTTC.